These T cell receptor beta chains were read from a single sample in a study of shared clonotypes between healthy human individuals. The repertoire was sequenced with immunoSEQ multiplex PCR; TCRdb's copy has only in-frame clones and lacks some. This table holds around 2.3 million clones, roughly 95% found once. Sequenced input: naive CD4+ T cells sorted from blood. These receptors were taken from a man in his late teens or twenties in good health. The CDR3 runs from the conserved cysteine through the conserved F or W. D genes are given only for firm matches. Rows may omit the clone size; those that give it use once, few, many or a size class.

abundance: NA; j_gene: TRBJ2-7; v_gene: TRBV7-9; d_gene: TRBD1; CDR3nt: TGTGCCAGCAGTCTCTTAAGGACAGGGGGTTCCTACGAGCAGTACTTC; CDR3aa: CASSLLRTGGSYEQYF
abundance: NA; j_gene: TRBJ1-5; v_gene: TRBV7-2; d_gene: NA; CDR3nt: TGTGCCAGCAGCTTAGAGTTAGTAAGCAATCAGCCCCAGCATTTT; CDR3aa: CASSLELVSNQPQHF
abundance: NA; j_gene: TRBJ1-3; v_gene: TRBV14; d_gene: TRBD1; CDR3nt: TGTGCCAGCAGCCAGGGGCCTGGACAGGGAGGAAACACCATATATTTT; CDR3aa: CASSQGPGQGGNTIYF
abundance: NA; j_gene: TRBJ2-3; v_gene: TRBV7-2; d_gene: NA; CDR3nt: TGTGCCAGCAGTAAAGGCTCGGGAATCGGCACAGATACGCAGTATTTT; CDR3aa: CASSKGSGIGTDTQYF
abundance: NA; j_gene: TRBJ1-3; v_gene: TRBV27; d_gene: TRBD1; CDR3nt: TGTGCCAGCAGTCCATACAGGGGGCTTGGAAACACCATATATTTT; CDR3aa: CASSPYRGLGNTIYF
abundance: NA; j_gene: TRBJ2-2; v_gene: TRBV19; d_gene: TRBD2; CDR3nt: TGTGCCAGTAGTATTCCGGGAGGGCCTGGCACCGGGGAGCTGTTTTTT; CDR3aa: CASSIPGGPGTGELFF
abundance: NA; j_gene: TRBJ1-5; v_gene: TRBV5-6; d_gene: TRBD1; CDR3nt: TGTGCCAGCAGCCCAGGACAGGGAGGTGGCAATCAGCCCCAGCATTTT; CDR3aa: CASSPGQGGGNQPQHF
abundance: NA; j_gene: TRBJ2-5; v_gene: TRBV7-2; d_gene: NA; CDR3nt: TGTGCCAGCAGCCAGAAGATGTCGAAGACCCAGTACTTC; CDR3aa: CASSQKMSKTQYF
abundance: NA; j_gene: TRBJ1-2; v_gene: TRBV6-1; d_gene: NA; CDR3nt: TGTGCCAGCAGTCCCGCCCGAGGCTACACCTTC; CDR3aa: CASSPARGYTF
abundance: once; j_gene: TRBJ1-4; v_gene: TRBV4-3; d_gene: NA; CDR3nt: TGCGCCAGCAGCCAAAGTTTGGGGTCAATTGCAACTAATGAAAAACTGTTTTTT; CDR3aa: CASSQSLGSIATNEKLFF
abundance: NA; j_gene: TRBJ1-4; v_gene: TRBV4-1; d_gene: TRBD1; CDR3nt: TGCGCCAGCAGCCATCCATTCCGGGACAGGGGTGAAAAACTGTTTTTT; CDR3aa: CASSHPFRDRGEKLFF
abundance: NA; j_gene: TRBJ1-1; v_gene: TRBV5-4; d_gene: TRBD1; CDR3nt: TGTGCCAGCAGCTCCCCCAGGGGGCCCACTGAAGCTTTCTTT; CDR3aa: CASSSPRGPTEAFF
abundance: NA; j_gene: TRBJ1-5; v_gene: TRBV4-2; d_gene: TRBD1; CDR3nt: TGTGCCAGCAGCCACGACTGGGGACAGGGGGGTGATCAGCCCCAGCATTTT; CDR3aa: CASSHDWGQGGDQPQHF
abundance: NA; j_gene: TRBJ2-4; v_gene: TRBV7-9; d_gene: NA; CDR3nt: TGTGCCAGCAGCTTAGGTCTAAACCGGGAGAGAAACATTCAGTACTTC; CDR3aa: CASSLGLNRERNIQYF
abundance: NA; j_gene: TRBJ1-1; v_gene: TRBV7-6; d_gene: NA; CDR3nt: TGTGCCAGCAGCTTAGGTGGGGGGAACACTGAAGCTTTCTTT; CDR3aa: CASSLGGGNTEAFF
abundance: NA; j_gene: TRBJ2-7; v_gene: TRBV6-5; d_gene: NA; CDR3nt: TGTGCCAGCAGTCGTCCCATCGGACTACACTACGAGCAGTACTTC; CDR3aa: CASSRPIGLHYEQYF
abundance: NA; j_gene: TRBJ2-2; v_gene: TRBV28; d_gene: TRBD2; CDR3nt: TGTGCCAGCATCAAACCCGGGGGGACCGGGGAGCTGTTTTTT; CDR3aa: CASIKPGGTGELFF
abundance: NA; j_gene: TRBJ2-7; v_gene: TRBV7-6; d_gene: NA; CDR3nt: TGTGCCAGCAGCTTAGCGGCTGGGGGCGAGCAGTACTTC; CDR3aa: CASSLAAGGEQYF
abundance: NA; j_gene: TRBJ2-3; v_gene: TRBV6-5; d_gene: NA; CDR3nt: TGTGCCAGCACCGGGGATAGCACAGATACGCAGTATTTT; CDR3aa: CASTGDSTDTQYF
abundance: once; j_gene: TRBJ2-7; v_gene: TRBV4-1; d_gene: NA; CDR3nt: TGCGCCAGCAGCCACCCCTCGGGGTACGAGCAGTACTTC; CDR3aa: CASSHPSGYEQYF
abundance: NA; j_gene: TRBJ1-1; v_gene: TRBV6-1; d_gene: TRBD1; CDR3nt: TGTGCCAGCACCGTAGACAGGGGCAACACTGAAGCTTTCTTT; CDR3aa: CASTVDRGNTEAFF
abundance: NA; j_gene: TRBJ2-7; v_gene: TRBV2; d_gene: TRBD1; CDR3nt: TGTGCCAGCAGTGAAGCGCTTCGGACAGGGACCTACGAGCAGTACTTC; CDR3aa: CASSEALRTGTYEQYF
abundance: NA; j_gene: TRBJ2-7; v_gene: TRBV30; d_gene: NA; CDR3nt: TGTGCCTGGAGTGCCCACCAGGACGAGCAGTACTTC; CDR3aa: CAWSAHQDEQYF
abundance: NA; j_gene: TRBJ2-2; v_gene: TRBV6-5; d_gene: NA; CDR3nt: TGTGCCAGCAGCATTCTCCGGGACACCCAAGGGGAGCTGTTTTTT; CDR3aa: CASSILRDTQGELFF
abundance: NA; j_gene: TRBJ1-5; v_gene: TRBV27; d_gene: NA; CDR3nt: TGTGCCAGCAGTTTAGAAGTCAATCAGCCCCAGCATTTT; CDR3aa: CASSLEVNQPQHF
abundance: once; j_gene: TRBJ2-2; v_gene: TRBV6-1; d_gene: TRBD1; CDR3nt: TGTGCCGGAAGAAAAACAGGGGGCACCGGGGAGCTGTTTTTT; CDR3aa: CAGRKTGGTGELFF
abundance: once; j_gene: TRBJ1-1; v_gene: TRBV21-1; d_gene: NA; CDR3nt: TGTGCCAGCAGCAGTCAAGCAAATCCGGACACTGAAGCTTTCTTT; CDR3aa: CASSSQANPDTEAFF
abundance: NA; j_gene: TRBJ2-3; v_gene: TRBV19; d_gene: NA; CDR3nt: TGTGCCAGTAGTATAGGGGATGTACTCGCGAAGTATTTT; CDR3aa: CASSIGDVLAKYF
abundance: NA; j_gene: TRBJ1-6; v_gene: TRBV6-1; d_gene: NA; CDR3nt: TGTGCCAGCAGTGAAGCGGCGTTAGACAATTCACCCCTCCACTTT; CDR3aa: CASSEAALDNSPLHF
abundance: NA; j_gene: TRBJ2-3; v_gene: TRBV4-1; d_gene: NA; CDR3nt: TGCGCCAGCAGCCAAACGGGATGGAGCACAGATACGCAGTATTTT; CDR3aa: CASSQTGWSTDTQYF
abundance: NA; j_gene: TRBJ2-5; v_gene: TRBV5-1; d_gene: NA; CDR3nt: TGCGCCAGCAGCTTAGAAAGCGGTGGATCAGAGACCCAGTACTTC; CDR3aa: CASSLESGGSETQYF
abundance: NA; j_gene: TRBJ2-5; v_gene: TRBV6-6; d_gene: NA; CDR3nt: TGTGCCAGCTCCCCCGACGGCTACGGGAAGACCCAGTACTTC; CDR3aa: CASSPDGYGKTQYF
abundance: NA; j_gene: TRBJ2-3; v_gene: TRBV30; d_gene: TRBD2; CDR3nt: TGTGCCTGGAGTGGAACCGGGACCGTGGGACTATTTTCTAGCACAGATACGCAGTATTTT; CDR3aa: CAWSGTGTVGLFSSTDTQYF
abundance: NA; j_gene: TRBJ2-2; v_gene: TRBV5-4; d_gene: NA; CDR3nt: TGTGCCAGCACCTCTGGCCCGGGGGTAAACACCGGGGAGCTGTTTTTT; CDR3aa: CASTSGPGVNTGELFF
abundance: NA; j_gene: TRBJ2-4; v_gene: TRBV18; d_gene: NA; CDR3nt: TGTGCCAGCTCACCACAGGGCGCCTCAGACATTCAGTACTTC; CDR3aa: CASSPQGASDIQYF
abundance: NA; j_gene: TRBJ1-1; v_gene: TRBV9; d_gene: NA; CDR3nt: TGTGCCAGCAGCGTAGACCCCGGGGGGACTGAAGCTTTCTTT; CDR3aa: CASSVDPGGTEAFF
abundance: NA; j_gene: TRBJ2-1; v_gene: TRBV5-4; d_gene: TRBD1; CDR3nt: TGTGCCAGCAGCTTGTGGGACAGGGCCAGAGGGCAGTTCTTC; CDR3aa: CASSLWDRARGQFF
abundance: NA; j_gene: TRBJ2-5; v_gene: TRBV9; d_gene: NA; CDR3nt: TGTGCCAGCAGCGACGCCACGTGGGGGCGCCAAGAGACCCAGTACTTC; CDR3aa: CASSDATWGRQETQYF
abundance: NA; j_gene: TRBJ1-6; v_gene: TRBV7-3; d_gene: NA; CDR3nt: TGTGCCAGCCGGGAGTCGGGGGGGAATTCACCCCTCCACTTT; CDR3aa: CASRESGGNSPLHF
abundance: NA; j_gene: TRBJ1-2; v_gene: TRBV27; d_gene: TRBD1; CDR3nt: TGTGCCAGCAGTTTGACGGGCGACGGGGTCAGGGGGCGCCTAAACTATGGCTACACCTTC; CDR3aa: CASSLTGDGVRGRLNYGYTF